This TCR beta chain derives from a study of blood T cell repertoires in COVID-19. The ends lost 4 bases at V and 4 bases at J; junction bases unmatched: 12. The CDR3 runs to 17 residues. Germline-derived CDR1 and CDR2 are ENHRY and SYGVKD. The assay was immunoSEQ multiplex PCR, and TCRdb's table has in-frame clones only and misses some. Among around 270,000 clones, under 90% were seen once, and the ten largest hold under 5.5%. The chain couples TRBV10-3 to TRBJ2-2; TRBD2 aligns across 7 bases. The source is a man aged 55-75 years with acute or convalescent COVID-19. Sequencing was carried out using peripheral blood. CDR3 in amino acids: CAISGAGAPWGTGELFF. CDR3 nucleotides: TGTGCCATCAGTGGGGCGGGAGCCCCCTGGGGCACCGGGGAGCTGTTTTTT.